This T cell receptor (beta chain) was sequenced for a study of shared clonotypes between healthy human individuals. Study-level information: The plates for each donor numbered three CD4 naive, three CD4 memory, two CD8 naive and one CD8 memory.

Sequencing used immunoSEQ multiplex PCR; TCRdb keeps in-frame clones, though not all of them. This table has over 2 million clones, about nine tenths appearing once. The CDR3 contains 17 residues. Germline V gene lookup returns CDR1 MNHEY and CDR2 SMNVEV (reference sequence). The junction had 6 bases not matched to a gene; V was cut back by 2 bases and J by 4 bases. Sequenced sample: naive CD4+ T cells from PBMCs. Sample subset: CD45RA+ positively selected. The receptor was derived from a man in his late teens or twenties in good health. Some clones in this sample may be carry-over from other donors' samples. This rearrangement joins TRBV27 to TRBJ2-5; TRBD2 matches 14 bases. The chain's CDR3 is CASSLRGLAGDGETQYF. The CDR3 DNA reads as TGTGCCAGCAGTTTACGGGGACTAGCGGGAGACGGAGAGACCCAGTACTTC.